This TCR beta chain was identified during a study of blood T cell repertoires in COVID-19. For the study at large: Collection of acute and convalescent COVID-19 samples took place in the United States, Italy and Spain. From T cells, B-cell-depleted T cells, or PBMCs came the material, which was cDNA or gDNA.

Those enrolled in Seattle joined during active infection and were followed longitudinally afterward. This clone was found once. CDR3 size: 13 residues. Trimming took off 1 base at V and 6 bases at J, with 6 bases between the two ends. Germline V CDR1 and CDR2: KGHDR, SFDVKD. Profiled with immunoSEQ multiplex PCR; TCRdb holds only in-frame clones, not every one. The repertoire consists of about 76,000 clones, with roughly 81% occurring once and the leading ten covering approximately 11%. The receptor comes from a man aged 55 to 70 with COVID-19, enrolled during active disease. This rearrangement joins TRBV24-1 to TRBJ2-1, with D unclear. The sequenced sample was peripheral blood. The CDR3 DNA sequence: TGTGCCACCAGTGATTTCGTCCTCAATGAGCAGTTCTTC. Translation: CATSDFVLNEQFF.